These T cell receptor beta chains were read from a single sample in a study of T cells in Graves' hyperthyroidism and ophthalmopathy. MiXCR was run by TCRdb on the multiplex PCR reads, yielding one entry per CDR3 protein. The data contain some 600,000 distinct CDR3 sequences, over 11% of them singletons. Specimen: blood. The receptors shown here come from a woman in her twenties or thirties with Graves' hyperthyroidism that later progressed to Graves' ophthalmopathy. The CDR3 runs from the conserved cysteine through the conserved F or W. Fields, in order: clone size, D gene, J gene, CDR3 length, V gene, CDR3 protein, CDR3 DNA. D genes are given only for firm matches. Size values are once, few and many counts, or a class for expanded clones, and some rows have none.

.,.,TRBJ1-6,13,TRBV7-2,CASSPTVDSPLHF,TGTGCCAGCAGCCCCACCGTAGATTCACCCCTCCACTTT
many,TRBD2,TRBJ2-1,15,TRBV10-3,CAIRPGLAGDAEQFF,TGTGCCATCAGACCGGGACTAGCGGGAGATGCTGAGCAGTTCTTC
many,.,TRBJ1-1,12,TRBV7-8,CASSPSPAEAFF,TGTGCCAGCAGCCCGTCTCCCGCTGAAGCTTTCTTT
many,.,TRBJ2-1,12,TRBV19,CASSTPNNEQFF,TGTGCCAGTAGTACACCTAACAATGAGCAGTTCTTC
many,.,TRBJ2-1,18,TRBV11-3,CASSPRLVAGNSYNEQFF,TGTGCCAGCAGCCCGCGGCTGGTGGCGGGAAACTCCTACAATGAGCAGTTCTTC
many,.,TRBJ2-1,14,TRBV18,CASSPPASPNEQFF,TGTGCCAGCTCACCACCGGCGAGCCCCAATGAGCAGTTCTTC
many,TRBD1,TRBJ2-5,16,TRBV2,CASSPSQGVVVETQYF,TGTGCCAGCAGCCCCTCACAGGGGGTGGTCGTGGAGACCCAGTACTTC
many,.,TRBJ1-4,16,TRBV7-8,CASSFGERGGGEKLFF,TGTGCCAGCAGCTTTGGGGAAAGGGGGGGTGGTGAAAAACTGTTTTTT
.,.,TRBJ2-3,16,TRBV10-2,CASSEGEVTGTDTQYF,TGCGCCAGCAGTGAGGGTGAGGTAACTGGCACAGATACGCAGTATTTT
many,TRBD1,TRBJ1-4,14,TRBV2,CASRVVGQAEKLFF,TGTGCCAGCAGGGTCGTGGGACAGGCTGAAAAACTGTTTTTT
once,.,TRBJ1-5,16,TRBV19,CASSIEYPAGNQPQHF,TGTGCCAGTAGTATAGAATACCCGGCGGGCAATCAGCCCCAGCATTTT
.,TRBD2,TRBJ2-3,17,TRBV4-3,CASSQDPSGRGTDTQYF,TGCGCCAGCAGCCAAGACCCTAGCGGGAGAGGCACAGATACGCAGTATTTT
few,TRBD1,TRBJ1-2,16,TRBV28,CASSLGWQGESYGYTF,TGTGCCAGCAGTTTAGGGTGGCAGGGGGAGTCCTATGGCTACACCTTC
.,.,TRBJ1-2,15,TRBV7-9,CASTLEGQSFYGYTF,TGTGCCAGCACCCTTGAAGGACAGTCCTTCTATGGCTACACCTTC
.,TRBD1,TRBJ1-1,13,TRBV2,CASRLTGWTEAFF,TGTGCCAGCAGATTGACAGGGTGGACTGAAGCTTTCTTT